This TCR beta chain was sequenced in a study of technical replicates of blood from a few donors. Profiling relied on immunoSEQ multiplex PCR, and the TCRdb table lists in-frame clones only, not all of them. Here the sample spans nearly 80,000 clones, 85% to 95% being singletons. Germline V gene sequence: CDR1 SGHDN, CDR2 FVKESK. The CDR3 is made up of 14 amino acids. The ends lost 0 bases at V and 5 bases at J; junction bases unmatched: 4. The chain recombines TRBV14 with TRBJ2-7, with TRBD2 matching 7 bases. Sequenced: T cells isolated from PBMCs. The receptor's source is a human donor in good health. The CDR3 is CASSQERELHEQYF. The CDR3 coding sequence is TGTGCCAGCAGCCAAGAGCGGGAGCTCCACGAGCAGTACTTC.